This TCR beta chain comes out of a study of T-cell memory formation after mild COVID-19. Germline V lookup: CDR1 SEHNR, CDR2 FQNEAQ (reference sequence). Deletions cut 4 bases from V and 5 bases from J, with 14 bases between. The CDR3 contains 14 residues. This clonotype was seen a handful of times. TCRdb analysed the 5' RACE reads with MiXCR anew, one entry per CDR3 protein. Of roughly 370,000 distinct CDR3 sequences listed, roughly 15% are singletons. The sample taken for sequencing was PBMCs or a T cell subset sorted from them (not recorded which). This clonotype was sampled from a man aged 18 to 30 who had mild COVID-19 (a few samples of this study predate the infection). Cell type and time point are not known. The rearrangement links TRBV7-9 to TRBJ2-5; D gene uncertain. CDR3 in amino acids: CASSSVQGLETQYF. CDR3 nucleotide sequence: TGTGCCAGCAGCTCCGTTCAAGGCTTGGAGACCCAGTACTTC.